This T cell receptor beta chain was sequenced in a study of glioma-infiltrating T cells. Using RNA template, CDR3s of TCR alpha and beta were amplified with iRepertoire arm-PCR. Using its own MiXCR run on the multiplex PCR reads, TCRdb lists one record per CDR3 protein. The table records roughly 350,000 distinct CDR3 sequences, less than 50% of them present only once. Details on this clonotype: Its specificity is unknown.

General study points: Only very few CDR3 sequences appeared in both tissue and blood.

The sequenced material came from glioma tissue, nonneoplastic brain tissue, or PBMCs (not recorded which). The source is a human donor with low-grade glioma or glioblastoma, undergoing nonglioma brain surgery, or in good health (not recorded which).

The CDR3 DNA reads TGTGCCAGCGGGGGGAGCACTGAAGCTTTCTTT. The encoded protein is CASGGSTEAFF. This chain joins TRBV3-1 and TRBJ1-1, with D possibly matching TRBD1 (5 bases). The V and J ends lost 8 bases and 4 bases respectively, with 8 bases between them. The CDR3 contains 11 residues. From germline, CDR1 is LGHDT and CDR2 YNNKEL (reference sequence).